The TCR beta chain under discussion was sequenced for a study of graft-versus-host responses after intestinal transplantation. In the study overall: The study gave all recipients anti-thymocyte globulin induction, then tacrolimus and steroids for approximately 3 years.

The protocol was immunoSEQ multiplex PCR, while the TCRdb copy is restricted to in-frame clones and leaves out a portion. The sample lists tens of thousands of clones, around 93% seen once, with under 0.85% in the top ten. With 0 bases removed from V and 3 bases from J, the gap between germline ends came to 13 bases. The CDR3 runs to 17 residues. CDR1 SGHRS and CDR2 YFSETQ come from the germline V gene. The sequencing here drew on PBMCs, taken 98 days after intestinal transplantation. The chain is built from TRBV5-1 and TRBJ1-6, with no clear D. The sequence came from a human patient who received an intestinal transplant, so some T cells may come from the graft donor. The CDR3 sequence is CASSLEVSTFYNSPLHF. For the CDR3, the DNA is TGCGCCAGCAGCTTGGAAGTCAGCACCTTCTATAATTCACCCCTCCACTTT.